This TCR beta chain was captured by sequencing in a study of technical replicates of blood from several donors. Trimming cost V 3 bases and J 8 bases, with 10 bases left between them. Germline V gene sequence: CDR1 SGHVS, CDR2 FNYEAQ. The CDR3 sequence is 13 residues long. Profiling relied on immunoSEQ multiplex PCR, and the TCRdb table lists in-frame clones only, not all of them. The table includes about 63,000 clones, around nine tenths detected once. This rearrangement joins TRBV7-6 to TRBJ1-4; D is unclear. Sequencing used PBMCs. This TCR came from a human donor in good health. Some clones in this sample may be carry-over from other donors' samples. CDR3 coding DNA: TGTGCCAGCAGCTTTCGAGGGAACGAAAAACTGTTTTTT. The encoded protein is CASSFRGNEKLFF.